Listed below are T cell receptor beta chains from one sample, sequenced in a study of Graves' ophthalmopathy and Graves' hyperthyroidism. TCRdb passed the multiplex PCR reads through MiXCR, listing each CDR3 protein once. The sample records a few hundred thousand distinct CDR3 sequences, around 20% being singletons. Source material: peripheral blood. The receptors were gathered from a woman between 18 and 29 years old with stable Graves' hyperthyroidism. CDR3s include the opening cysteine and the closing phenylalanine or tryptophan. A D gene is named only where the DNA matches it firmly. The listing skips clone size in some rows; elsewhere it reads once, few, many or a size class.

v_gene: TRBV6-4
j_gene: TRBJ1-2
abundance: many
d_gene: TRBD1
CDR3nt: TGTGCCAGCAGTGACGGGGACAGATTTTTGTTGCGTTATGGCTACACCTTC
CDR3aa: CASSDGDRFLLRYGYTF

v_gene: TRBV7-2
j_gene: TRBJ2-7
abundance: many
d_gene: TRBD1
CDR3nt: TGTGCCAGCAGCCACTGGACAGGAAGGGGTTCCGAGCAGTACTTC
CDR3aa: CASSHWTGRGSEQYF

v_gene: TRBV7-3
j_gene: TRBJ2-3
abundance: many
d_gene: TRBD2
CDR3nt: TGTGCCAGCAGCTCGGGACTAGCGGGAGTTCAAGATACGCAGTATTTT
CDR3aa: CASSSGLAGVQDTQYF

v_gene: TRBV6-2/TRBV6-3
j_gene: TRBJ1-5
abundance: many
d_gene: .
CDR3nt: TGTGCCAGCAGTTGGACAGCGAACGGTGTGCAGCCCCAGCATTTT
CDR3aa: CASSWTANGVQPQHF

v_gene: TRBV2
j_gene: TRBJ2-5
abundance: many
d_gene: .
CDR3nt: TGTGCCAGCAGTGATCGTACAGGGCAAGAGACCCAGTACTTC
CDR3aa: CASSDRTGQETQYF

v_gene: TRBV6-5
j_gene: TRBJ1-1
abundance: .
d_gene: .
CDR3nt: TGTGCCAGCAGTTGGAGGGGGGAAACTGAAGCTTTCTTT
CDR3aa: CASSWRGETEAFF

v_gene: TRBV28
j_gene: TRBJ1-2
abundance: many
d_gene: .
CDR3nt: TGTGCCAGCAGGACCCCCGCCGGCAGGGAGGGGGACTATGGCTACACCTTC
CDR3aa: CASRTPAGREGDYGYTF

v_gene: TRBV19
j_gene: TRBJ1-5
abundance: many
d_gene: .
CDR3nt: TGTGCCAGTAGTGGGGTTCACAATCAGCCCCAGCATTTT
CDR3aa: CASSGVHNQPQHF

v_gene: TRBV20-1
j_gene: TRBJ2-2
abundance: many
d_gene: TRBD2
CDR3nt: TGCAGTGCTAGTGCTTCTTGGACTAGCGTAAACACCGGGGAGCTGTTTTTT
CDR3aa: CSASASWTSVNTGELFF

v_gene: TRBV29-1
j_gene: TRBJ2-7
abundance: many
d_gene: TRBD1
CDR3nt: TGCAGCGTTGAAGATCCAGGGACAGCCGCCTACGAGCAGTACTTC
CDR3aa: CSVEDPGTAAYEQYF

v_gene: TRBV15
j_gene: TRBJ2-5
abundance: .
d_gene: TRBD1
CDR3nt: TGTGCCACCAGCAGTCGGACAGGGGCTAGAGAGACCCAGTACTTC
CDR3aa: CATSSRTGARETQYF

v_gene: TRBV7-8
j_gene: TRBJ2-7
abundance: many
d_gene: TRBD2
CDR3nt: TGTGCCAGCAGCCGGACTAGCGCCGTTCCCTACGAGCAGTACTTC
CDR3aa: CASSRTSAVPYEQYF

v_gene: TRBV7-9
j_gene: TRBJ2-4
abundance: many
d_gene: TRBD1
CDR3nt: TGTGCCAGCAGCCCTCAGGGGGTCGGGAACATTAAGTACTTC
CDR3aa: CASSPQGVGNIKYF

v_gene: TRBV6-1
j_gene: TRBJ1-2
abundance: .
d_gene: .
CDR3nt: TGTGCCACCTCGCCAGCCAGATTAAACTATGGCTACACCTTC
CDR3aa: CATSPARLNYGYTF

v_gene: TRBV25-1
j_gene: TRBJ1-5
abundance: few
d_gene: .
CDR3nt: TGTGCCAGCAGTGAGGGGGCTATTAGCAATCAGCCCCAGCATTTT
CDR3aa: CASSEGAISNQPQHF

v_gene: TRBV12-3/TRBV12-4
j_gene: TRBJ2-2
abundance: many
d_gene: TRBD2
CDR3nt: TGTGCCAGCAGGGCCGGACTAGTGAACACCGGGGAGCTGTTTTTT
CDR3aa: CASRAGLVNTGELFF

v_gene: TRBV29-1
j_gene: TRBJ1-1
abundance: many
d_gene: .
CDR3nt: TGCAGCGTTTTGACGGAGAACACTGAAGCTTTCTTT
CDR3aa: CSVLTENTEAFF

v_gene: TRBV28
j_gene: TRBJ1-1
abundance: .
d_gene: TRBD1
CDR3nt: TGTGCCAGCAGTTACAGGGGGCGGAACACTGAAGCTTTCTTT
CDR3aa: CASSYRGRNTEAFF

v_gene: TRBV2
j_gene: TRBJ1-3
abundance: many
d_gene: .
CDR3nt: TGTGCCAGCAGTGAAAGGCTGAACTCTGGAAACACCATATATTTT
CDR3aa: CASSERLNSGNTIYF

v_gene: TRBV6-5
j_gene: TRBJ1-1
abundance: many
d_gene: .
CDR3nt: TGTGCCAGCAGTTCCGCCGGGCTGAACACTGAAGCTTTCTTT
CDR3aa: CASSSAGLNTEAFF

v_gene: TRBV7-8
j_gene: TRBJ2-2
abundance: many
d_gene: .
CDR3nt: TGTGCCAGCAGCAACCGGGACAAGAACACCGGGGAGCTGTTTTTT
CDR3aa: CASSNRDKNTGELFF

v_gene: TRBV29-1
j_gene: TRBJ1-1
abundance: .
d_gene: TRBD1
CDR3nt: TGCAGCGCCCTGACAGGGGTTAGAACTGAAGCTTTCTTT
CDR3aa: CSALTGVRTEAFF

v_gene: TRBV19
j_gene: TRBJ1-1
abundance: many
d_gene: .
CDR3nt: TGTGCCAGTAGGCCGGGGACAATGAACACTGAAGCTTTCTTT
CDR3aa: CASRPGTMNTEAFF

v_gene: TRBV7-8
j_gene: TRBJ2-7
abundance: many
d_gene: .
CDR3nt: TGTGCCAGCAGCAAATCTTACGAGCAGTACTTC
CDR3aa: CASSKSYEQYF

v_gene: TRBV12-3/TRBV12-4
j_gene: TRBJ2-7
abundance: .
d_gene: TRBD2
CDR3nt: TGTGCCAGCAGTTTAGCCGGGACTATTAGCTACGAGCAGTACTTC
CDR3aa: CASSLAGTISYEQYF

v_gene: TRBV6-1
j_gene: TRBJ2-7
abundance: many
d_gene: .
CDR3nt: TGTGCCAGCAGTGATTCCAGCTACGAGCAGTACTTC
CDR3aa: CASSDSSYEQYF

v_gene: TRBV9
j_gene: TRBJ2-4
abundance: many
d_gene: .
CDR3nt: TGTGCCAGCAGCGGAGGTAGCGAGAACATTAAGTACTTC
CDR3aa: CASSGGSENIKYF

v_gene: TRBV11-1
j_gene: TRBJ1-3
abundance: few
d_gene: .
CDR3nt: TGTGCCAGCAGCCTAAGAACTGGGAACTCTGGAAACACCATATATTTT
CDR3aa: CASSLRTGNSGNTIYF

v_gene: TRBV27
j_gene: TRBJ1-1
abundance: many
d_gene: TRBD1
CDR3nt: TGTGCCAGCAGCTTCGGGACAGCGAACACTGAAGCTTTCTTT
CDR3aa: CASSFGTANTEAFF

v_gene: TRBV6-2/TRBV6-3
j_gene: TRBJ1-2
abundance: many
d_gene: .
CDR3nt: TGTGCCAGACCGGACAGTGGCTACACCTTC
CDR3aa: CARPDSGYTF

v_gene: TRBV12-3/TRBV12-4
j_gene: TRBJ2-5
abundance: many
d_gene: TRBD2
CDR3nt: TGTGCCAGCAGCCTCGGACTAGCGGGTAAAGAGGAGACCCAGTACTTC
CDR3aa: CASSLGLAGKEETQYF

v_gene: TRBV2
j_gene: TRBJ2-5
abundance: many
d_gene: .
CDR3nt: TGTGCCAGCAGTGAAGAAAAGGGGGGAGGCGAGACCCAGTACTTC
CDR3aa: CASSEEKGGGETQYF

v_gene: TRBV6-1
j_gene: TRBJ1-1
abundance: .
d_gene: TRBD1
CDR3nt: TGTGCCAGTGACAGGGACACTGAAGCTTTCTTT
CDR3aa: CASDRDTEAFF

v_gene: TRBV30
j_gene: TRBJ2-2
abundance: .
d_gene: TRBD2
CDR3nt: TGTGCCTGGAGTTGGGAGGGGCGGAACACCGGGGAGCTGTTTTTT
CDR3aa: CAWSWEGRNTGELFF

v_gene: TRBV6-1
j_gene: TRBJ1-5
abundance: many
d_gene: .
CDR3nt: TGTGCCAGCAGTCAAAGGGCAGGGTGGGAGCCCCAGCATTTT
CDR3aa: CASSQRAGWEPQHF

v_gene: TRBV5-8
j_gene: TRBJ1-6
abundance: many
d_gene: .
CDR3nt: TGTGCCAGCAGCTTGACGTGGGACCCCGTTGGGGATTCACCCCTCCACTTT
CDR3aa: CASSLTWDPVGDSPLHF

v_gene: TRBV7-2
j_gene: TRBJ2-1
abundance: .
d_gene: .
CDR3nt: TGTGCCAGCAGCTCCTACCGGAGGAAAGAGCAGTTCTTC
CDR3aa: CASSSYRRKEQFF

v_gene: TRBV2
j_gene: TRBJ2-7
abundance: many
d_gene: TRBD2
CDR3nt: TGTGCCATTGGACTAGCGGGAGACGAGCAGTACTTC
CDR3aa: CAIGLAGDEQYF

v_gene: TRBV15
j_gene: TRBJ1-2
abundance: many
d_gene: .
CDR3nt: TGTGCCTCCAGCAGAGATAAGACAGACTATGGCTACACCTTC
CDR3aa: CASSRDKTDYGYTF

v_gene: TRBV29-1
j_gene: TRBJ1-1
abundance: many
d_gene: TRBD1
CDR3nt: TGCAGCGTTGAGGTGAGGCGGGACAGGGCCACTGAAGCTTTCTTT
CDR3aa: CSVEVRRDRATEAFF

v_gene: TRBV20-1
j_gene: TRBJ2-5
abundance: .
d_gene: .
CDR3nt: TGCAGTGCTATAGATCTCGGGACTCTATACCAAGAGACCCAGTACTTC
CDR3aa: CSAIDLGTLYQETQYF

v_gene: TRBV12-3/TRBV12-4
j_gene: TRBJ2-7
abundance: .
d_gene: .
CDR3nt: TGTGCCAGCAGTACCGGGACGGTCTCCTACGAGCAGTACTTC
CDR3aa: CASSTGTVSYEQYF

v_gene: TRBV3-1
j_gene: TRBJ2-7
abundance: few
d_gene: .
CDR3nt: TGTGCCAGCAGCAACCCGGGACACAACTACGAGCAGTACTTC
CDR3aa: CASSNPGHNYEQYF

v_gene: TRBV14
j_gene: TRBJ2-2
abundance: many
d_gene: .
CDR3nt: TGTGCCAGCAGCCAGACCTACACCGGGGAGCTGTTTTTT
CDR3aa: CASSQTYTGELFF

v_gene: TRBV27
j_gene: TRBJ2-5
abundance: many
d_gene: .
CDR3nt: TGTGCCAGCAGTTGGGGGTCCGGGGAGACCCAGTACTTC
CDR3aa: CASSWGSGETQYF

v_gene: TRBV7-9
j_gene: TRBJ2-7
abundance: many
d_gene: TRBD2
CDR3nt: TGTGCCAGCAGCCGGACTAGCCAAAACTACGAGCAGTACTTC
CDR3aa: CASSRTSQNYEQYF

v_gene: TRBV19
j_gene: TRBJ1-5
abundance: .
d_gene: .
CDR3nt: TGTGCCAGTAGTATGTCCGCCGCCCGCGGGATCTTTTCCCAGCATTTT
CDR3aa: CASSMSAARGIFSQHF

v_gene: TRBV20-1
j_gene: TRBJ1-2
abundance: many
d_gene: .
CDR3nt: TGCAGTGCTAGAGGTGGTCAGGGTAGACTGGGGCTTACTAACTATGGCTACACCTTC
CDR3aa: CSARGGQGRLGLTNYGYTF

v_gene: TRBV11-2
j_gene: TRBJ2-7
abundance: .
d_gene: .
CDR3nt: TGTGCCAGCAGCTTAGAGTGGGGAATGGACGAGCAGTACTTC
CDR3aa: CASSLEWGMDEQYF

v_gene: TRBV19
j_gene: TRBJ2-7
abundance: .
d_gene: .
CDR3nt: TGTGCCAGTAGTCCGCAGGACAGTTCCTCCTACGAGCAGTACTTC
CDR3aa: CASSPQDSSSYEQYF